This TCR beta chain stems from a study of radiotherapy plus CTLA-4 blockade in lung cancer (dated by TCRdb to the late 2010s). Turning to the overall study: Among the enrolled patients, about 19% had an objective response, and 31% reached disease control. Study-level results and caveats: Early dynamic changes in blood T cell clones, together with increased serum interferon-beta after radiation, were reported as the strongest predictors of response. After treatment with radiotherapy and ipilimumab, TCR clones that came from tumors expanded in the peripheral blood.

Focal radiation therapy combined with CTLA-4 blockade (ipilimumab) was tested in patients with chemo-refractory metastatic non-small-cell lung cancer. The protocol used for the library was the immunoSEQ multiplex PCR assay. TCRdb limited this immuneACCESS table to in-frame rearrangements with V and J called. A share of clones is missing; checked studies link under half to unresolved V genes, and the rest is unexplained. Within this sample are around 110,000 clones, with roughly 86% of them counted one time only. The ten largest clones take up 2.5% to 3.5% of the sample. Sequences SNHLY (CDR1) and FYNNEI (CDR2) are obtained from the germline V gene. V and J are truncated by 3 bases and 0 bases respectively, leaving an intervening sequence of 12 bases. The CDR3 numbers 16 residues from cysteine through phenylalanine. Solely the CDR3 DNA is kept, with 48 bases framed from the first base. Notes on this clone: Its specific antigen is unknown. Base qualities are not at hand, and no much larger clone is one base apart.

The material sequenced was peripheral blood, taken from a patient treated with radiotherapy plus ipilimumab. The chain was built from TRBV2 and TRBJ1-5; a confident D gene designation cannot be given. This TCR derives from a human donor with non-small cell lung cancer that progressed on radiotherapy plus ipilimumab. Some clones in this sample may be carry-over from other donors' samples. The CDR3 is CASSDYGRNSNQPQHF. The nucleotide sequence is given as TGTGCCAGCAGTGATTACGGGCGTAATAGCAATCAGCCCCAGCATTTT. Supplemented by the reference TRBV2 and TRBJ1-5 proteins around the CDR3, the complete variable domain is EPEVTQTPSHQVTQMGQEVILRCVPISNHLYFYWYRQILGQKVEFLVSFYNNEISEKSEIFDDQFSVERPDGSNFTLKIRSTKLEDSAMYFCASSDYGRNSNQPQHFGDGTRLSIL.